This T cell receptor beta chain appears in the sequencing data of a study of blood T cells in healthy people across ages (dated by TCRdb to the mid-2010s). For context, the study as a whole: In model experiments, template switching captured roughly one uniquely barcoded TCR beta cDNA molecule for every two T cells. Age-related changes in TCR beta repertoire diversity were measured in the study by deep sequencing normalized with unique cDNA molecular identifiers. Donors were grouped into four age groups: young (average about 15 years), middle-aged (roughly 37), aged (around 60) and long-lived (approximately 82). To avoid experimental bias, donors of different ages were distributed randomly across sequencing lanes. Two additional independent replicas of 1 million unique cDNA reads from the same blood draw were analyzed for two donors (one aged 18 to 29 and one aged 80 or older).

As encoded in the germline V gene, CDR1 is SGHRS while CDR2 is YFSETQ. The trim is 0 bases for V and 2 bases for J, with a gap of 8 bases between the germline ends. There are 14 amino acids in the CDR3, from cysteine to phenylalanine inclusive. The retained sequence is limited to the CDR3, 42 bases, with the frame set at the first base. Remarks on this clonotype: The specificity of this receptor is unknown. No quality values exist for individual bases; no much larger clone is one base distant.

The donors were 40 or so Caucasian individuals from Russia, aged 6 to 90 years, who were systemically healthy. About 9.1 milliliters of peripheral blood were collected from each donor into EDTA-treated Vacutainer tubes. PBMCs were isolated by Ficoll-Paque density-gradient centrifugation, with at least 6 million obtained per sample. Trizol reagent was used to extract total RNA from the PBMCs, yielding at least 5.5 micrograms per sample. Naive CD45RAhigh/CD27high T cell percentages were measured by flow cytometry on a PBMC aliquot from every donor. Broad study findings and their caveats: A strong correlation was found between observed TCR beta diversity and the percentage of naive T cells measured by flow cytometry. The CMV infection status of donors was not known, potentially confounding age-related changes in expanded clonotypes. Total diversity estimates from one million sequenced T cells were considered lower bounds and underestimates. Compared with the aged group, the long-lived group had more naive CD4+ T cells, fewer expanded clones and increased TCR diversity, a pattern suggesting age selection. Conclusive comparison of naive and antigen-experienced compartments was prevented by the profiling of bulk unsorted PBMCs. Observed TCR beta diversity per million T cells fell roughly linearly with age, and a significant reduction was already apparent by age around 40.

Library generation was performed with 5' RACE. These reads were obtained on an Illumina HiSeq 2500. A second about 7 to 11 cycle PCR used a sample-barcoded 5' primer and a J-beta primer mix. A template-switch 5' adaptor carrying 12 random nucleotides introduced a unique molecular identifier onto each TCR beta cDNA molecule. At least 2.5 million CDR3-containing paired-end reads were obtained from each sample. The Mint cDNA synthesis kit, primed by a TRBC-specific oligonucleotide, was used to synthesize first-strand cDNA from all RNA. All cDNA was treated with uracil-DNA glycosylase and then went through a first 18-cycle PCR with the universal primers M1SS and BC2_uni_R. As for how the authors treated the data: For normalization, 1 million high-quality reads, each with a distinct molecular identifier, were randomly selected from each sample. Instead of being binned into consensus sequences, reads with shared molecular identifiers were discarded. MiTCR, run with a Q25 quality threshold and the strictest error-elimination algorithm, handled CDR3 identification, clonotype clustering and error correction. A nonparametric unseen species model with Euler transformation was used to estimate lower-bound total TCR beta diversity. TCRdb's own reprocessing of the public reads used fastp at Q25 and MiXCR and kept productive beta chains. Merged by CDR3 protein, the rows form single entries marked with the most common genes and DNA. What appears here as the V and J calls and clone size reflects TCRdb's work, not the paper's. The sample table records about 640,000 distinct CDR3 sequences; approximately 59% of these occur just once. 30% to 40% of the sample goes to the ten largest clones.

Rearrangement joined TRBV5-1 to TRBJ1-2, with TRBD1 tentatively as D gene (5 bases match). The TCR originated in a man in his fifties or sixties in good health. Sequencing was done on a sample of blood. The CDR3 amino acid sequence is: CASSLGQINYGYTF. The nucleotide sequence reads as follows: TGCGCCAGCAGCTTGGGACAGATCAACTATGGCTACACCTTC.